This TCR beta chain was retrieved from a study of Ad26.COV2.S vaccination and SARS-CoV-2 variants. General study results and limits: Spike-specific TCR breadth was greater in vaccine than placebo recipients. Recipients of either vaccine or placebo displayed similar breadth of non-spike TCRs.

Germline-derived CDR1 and CDR2 are SQVTM and ANQGSEA. The CDR3 extends over 14 amino acids. Trimming cost V 3 bases and J 6 bases; bases outside gene matches: 10. Using immunoSEQ multiplex PCR, the repertoire was profiled, and TCRdb retains in-frame clones only, with some absent. The sample has tens of thousands of clones; approximately 81% are singletons. As concerns this clone: As yet, its antigen is unknown.

Sequenced material: peripheral blood, taken after recovery from COVID-19. The chain joins TRBV29-1 to TRBJ2-5; 7 bases match TRBD2. The clonotype originates from a human donor who had recovered from COVID-19. CDR3 loop: CSVDPGRGGQTQYF. In DNA form, the CDR3 reads TGCAGCGTTGACCCGGGGCGCGGGGGTCAGACCCAGTACTTC. Full variable domain (missing parts from reference TRBV29-1 and TRBJ2-5): SAVISQKPSRDICQRGTSLTIQCQVDSQVTMMFWYRQQPGQSLTLIATANQGSEATYESGFVIDKFPISRPNLTFSTLTVSNMSPEDSSIYLCSVDPGRGGQTQYFGPGTRLLVL.